Listed here are 3 T cell receptor beta chains from one sample, sequenced in a study of cytomegalovirus exposure and HLA in healthy donors. PCR used 60 Vbeta primers and 13 Jbeta primers. The data were produced by immunoSEQ multiplex PCR, yet TCRdb's version contains in-frame clones alone and is incomplete. The data contain 170,000 or so clones, roughly four fifths of them singletons. Material for sequencing was PBMCs. Receptors were obtained from a woman aged 45-65 years in good health and CMV-seronegative.

This clone has only one observation. The chain links TRBV27 to TRBJ2-2; no definite D call. Germline lookup yields CDR1 MNHEY and CDR2 SMNVEV (reference sequence). The CDR3 spans 16 residues. Trimming removed 5 bases at V and 6 bases at J, with 19 bases between. The CDR3 nucleotides read TGTGCCAGCAGTCTCCAGAGTAGACTCGGCGCCGGGGAGCTGTTTTTT. Translated: CASSLQSRLGAGELFF.

As concerns this clone: Other nucleotide sequences in the sample specify the same CDR3. The chain links TRBV9 to TRBJ2-2; no clear D. The CDR3 has 12 amino acids. Germline CDR1 SGDLS, CDR2 YYNGEE. Trimming took off 2 bases at V and 6 bases at J, with 5 bases between the two ends. The CDR3 spells CASSVYSGELFF. CDR3 DNA sequence: TGTGCCAGCAGCGTTTATTCCGGGGAGCTGTTTTTT.

This clone showed up just a few times. The chain is built from TRBV9 and TRBJ1-6; unclear D gene. The CDR3 is made up of 17 amino acids. Trimming removed 4 bases from V and 10 bases from J, with 24 bases in between. The germline V gene encodes CDR1 SGDLS and CDR2 YYNGEE. CDR3 protein: CASSFHPKVDSGSPLHF. CDR3 sequence (DNA): TGTGCCAGCAGCTTCCACCCCAAGGTGGACTCGGGGTCACCCCTCCACTTT. Full variable domain (outside the CDR3, taken from reference TRBV9 and TRBJ1-6): DSGVTQTPKHLITATGQRVTLRCSPRSGDLSVYWYQQSLDQGLQFLIQYYNGEERAKGNILERFSAQQFPDLHSELNLSSLELGDSALYFCASSFHPKVDSGSPLHFGNGTRLTVT.